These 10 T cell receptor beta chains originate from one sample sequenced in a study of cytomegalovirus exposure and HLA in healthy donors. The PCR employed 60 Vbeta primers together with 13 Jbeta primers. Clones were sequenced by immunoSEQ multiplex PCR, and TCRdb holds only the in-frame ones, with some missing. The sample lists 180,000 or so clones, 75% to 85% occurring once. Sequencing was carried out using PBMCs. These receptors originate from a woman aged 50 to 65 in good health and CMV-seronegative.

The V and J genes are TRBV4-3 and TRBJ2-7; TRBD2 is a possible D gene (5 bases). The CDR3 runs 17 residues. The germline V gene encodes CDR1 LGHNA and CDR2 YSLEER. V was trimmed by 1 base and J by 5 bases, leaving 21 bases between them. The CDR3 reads CASSQVGAKTTINEQYF. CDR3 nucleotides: TGCGCCAGCAGCCAAGTGGGAGCGAAGACGACTATCAACGAGCAGTACTTC.

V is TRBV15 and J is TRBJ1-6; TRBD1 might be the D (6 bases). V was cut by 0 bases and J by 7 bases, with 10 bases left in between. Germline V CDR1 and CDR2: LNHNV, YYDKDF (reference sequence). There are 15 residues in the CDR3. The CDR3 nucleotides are TGTGCCACCAGCAGAGATCTTGGGGGCAATTCACCCCTCCACTTT. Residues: CATSRDLGGNSPLHF.

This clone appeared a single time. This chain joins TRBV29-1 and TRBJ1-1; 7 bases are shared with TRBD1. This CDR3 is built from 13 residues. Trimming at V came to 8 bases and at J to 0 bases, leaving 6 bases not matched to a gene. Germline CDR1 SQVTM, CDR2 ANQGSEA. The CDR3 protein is CSSWDSMNTEAFF. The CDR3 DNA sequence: TGCAGCTCTTGGGACAGTATGAACACTGAAGCTTTCTTT.

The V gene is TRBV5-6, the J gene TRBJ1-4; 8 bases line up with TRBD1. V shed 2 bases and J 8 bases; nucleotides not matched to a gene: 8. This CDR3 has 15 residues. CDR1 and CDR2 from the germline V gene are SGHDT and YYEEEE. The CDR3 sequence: CASSFIPGGGEKLFF. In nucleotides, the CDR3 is TGTGCCAGCAGCTTCATCCCAGGGGGCGGCGAAAAACTGTTTTTT.

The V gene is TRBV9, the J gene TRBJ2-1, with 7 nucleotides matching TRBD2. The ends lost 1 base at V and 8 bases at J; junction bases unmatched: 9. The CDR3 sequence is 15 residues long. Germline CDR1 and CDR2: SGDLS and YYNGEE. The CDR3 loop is CASSVTLTSIHEQFF. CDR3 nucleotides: TGTGCCAGCAGCGTAACCCTGACTAGCATTCATGAGCAGTTCTTC.

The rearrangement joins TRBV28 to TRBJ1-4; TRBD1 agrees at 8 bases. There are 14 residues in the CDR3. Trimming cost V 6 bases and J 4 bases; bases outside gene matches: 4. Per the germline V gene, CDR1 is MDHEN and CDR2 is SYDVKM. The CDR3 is CASRAGTGNEKLFF. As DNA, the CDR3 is TGTGCCAGCAGAGCTGGGACAGGTAATGAAAAACTGTTTTTT.

The CDR3 DNA reads as TGTGCCAGCAGCGTAGAGCAGGGGAGTGAGCAGTTCTTC. It encodes CASSVEQGSEQFF. The gene calls are TRBV9 and TRBJ2-1; D possibly corresponds to TRBD1 (6 bases). V lost 0 bases and J lost 9, with 10 bases in between. Germline lookup yields CDR1 SGDLS and CDR2 YYNGEE. The length of the CDR3 is 13 residues.

CDR3 sequence: CASSTPAGNYGYTF. The CDR3 DNA reads TGTGCCAGCAGTACCCCAGCGGGGAACTATGGCTACACCTTC. The V call is TRBV28, the J call TRBJ1-2; D call uncertain. V was clipped by 5 bases and J by 2 bases, with 12 bases between them. Germline lookup yields CDR1 MDHEN and CDR2 SYDVKM. The CDR3 is 14 residues long.

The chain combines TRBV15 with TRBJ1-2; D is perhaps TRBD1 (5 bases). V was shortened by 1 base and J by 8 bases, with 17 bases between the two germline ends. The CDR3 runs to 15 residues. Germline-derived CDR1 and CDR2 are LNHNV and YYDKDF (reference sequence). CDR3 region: CATSRGVGVLIGYTF. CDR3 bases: TGTGCCACCAGCAGAGGGGTAGGGGTTCTTATCGGCTACACCTTC. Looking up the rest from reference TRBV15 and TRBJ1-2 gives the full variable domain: DAMVIQNPRYQVTQFGKPVTLSCSQTLNHNVMYWYQQKSSQAPKLLFHYYDKDFNNEADTPDNFQSRRPNTSFCFLDIRSPGLGDTAMYLCATSRGVGVLIGYTFGSGTRLTVV.

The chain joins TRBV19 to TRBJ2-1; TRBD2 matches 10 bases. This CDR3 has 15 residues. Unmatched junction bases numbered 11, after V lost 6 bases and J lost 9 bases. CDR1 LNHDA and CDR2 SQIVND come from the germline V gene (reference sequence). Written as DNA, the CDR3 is TGTGCCAGTAGCCGGACGGGAGCGGGAGGGGTTGAGCAGTTCTTC. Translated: CASSRTGAGGVEQFF.